A selection of T cell receptor beta chains follows, all from one sample in a study of T-cell reconstitution after alpha-beta-depleted transplantation in children. One entry per CDR3 protein, called by TCRdb with MiXCR from the PCR reads. The sample holds about 540,000 distinct CDR3 sequences; 25% to 30% are singletons and the top ten take about a third. The sample in question was PBMCs, obtained before TCRalphabeta/CD19-depleted stem cell transplant. The receptors come from a boy in the first two years of life with Wiskott-Aldrich syndrome, due to receive a stem cell transplant. The CDR3 runs from the conserved cysteine through the conserved F or W. A D gene is named only where the DNA matches it firmly. Size is stated for part of the rows, as once, few or many counts, or as a class when the clone is expanded.

>TRBV10-3|TRBJ2-1|TRBD2|.
CAISVVAGVFHEQFF
TGTGCCATCAGTGTAGTAGCGGGAGTGTTCCATGAGCAGTTCTTC
>TRBV25-1|TRBJ2-1|.|.
CASRPLGNNEQFF
TGTGCCAGCAGGCCCCTAGGGAACAATGAGCAGTTCTTC
>TRBV4-1|TRBJ2-1|.|.
CASWGPSHEQFF
TGCGCCAGCTGGGGCCCTTCCCATGAGCAGTTCTTC
>TRBV12-3/TRBV12-4|TRBJ2-1|TRBD1|.
CASSRGPPTYNEQFF
TGTGCCAGCAGCAGGGGGCCGCCTACCTACAATGAGCAGTTCTTC
>TRBV10-3|TRBJ2-1|TRBD2|.
CAISGRLAGTDNEQFF
TGTGCCATCAGTGGACGACTAGCGGGAACCGACAATGAGCAGTTCTTC
>TRBV12-3/TRBV12-4|TRBJ2-7|.|.
CASSLTWGYEQYF
TGTGCCAGCAGTTTAACTTGGGGCTACGAGCAGTACTTC
>TRBV29-1|TRBJ2-7|.|few
CSVGDSKLYYEQYF
TGCAGCGTTGGAGACAGCAAGCTCTACTACGAGCAGTACTTC
>TRBV12-3/TRBV12-4|TRBJ1-3|.|.
CASSFQGTGNTIYF
TGTGCCAGCAGTTTTCAGGGGACTGGAAACACCATATATTTT
>TRBV19|TRBJ2-6|TRBD2|few
CATGTSGRAWRGANVLTF
TGTGCCACCGGGACTAGCGGGAGGGCCTGGAGAGGGGCCAACGTCCTGACTTTC
>TRBV3-1|TRBJ2-1|.|few
CASSHPTPGNNEQFF
TGTGCCAGCAGCCATCCGACGCCGGGAAACAATGAGCAGTTCTTC
>TRBV5-4|TRBJ1-2|.|.
CASSDQGRLGYTF
TGTGCCAGCAGCGATCAGGGGAGGCTAGGCTACACCTTC
>TRBV5-1|TRBJ1-1|.|few
CASSLAPTTEAFF
TGCGCCAGCAGCTTGGCCCCCACAACTGAAGCTTTCTTT
>TRBV10-1|TRBJ2-1|TRBD2|.
CASTTGRAFSSYNEQFF
TGCGCCAGCACGACCGGGAGGGCCTTCAGCTCCTACAATGAGCAGTTCTTC
>TRBV12-3/TRBV12-4|TRBJ2-1|TRBD1|.
CASSLIDRDNEQFF
TGTGCCAGCAGCCTTATCGACAGGGACAATGAGCAGTTCTTC
>TRBV29-1|TRBJ2-7|TRBD1|.
CSVSLGTGGSYEQYF
TGCAGCGTTTCCCTTGGGACAGGGGGTTCCTACGAGCAGTACTTC
>TRBV20-1|TRBJ2-3|.|few
CSARLPGASVDTQYF
TGCAGTGCCAGGCTCCCAGGGGCTAGTGTAGATACGCAGTATTTT
>TRBV20-1|TRBJ1-1|.|.
CSARDLGGTRGSEAFF
TGCAGTGCTAGAGATCTAGGAGGGACACGGGGATCTGAAGCTTTCTTT